The 14 T cell receptor beta chains in this list originate from one sample, sequenced in a study of T cell repertoires in cytomegalovirus infection. These receptors have no known antigen. TCRdb independently ran MiXCR on the reads; one entry per CDR3 protein. Of about 52,000 distinct CDR3 sequences listed, roughly 21% were seen once; the top ten hold around four fifths. Material: CD8+ T cells from cultured PBMCs, obtained from culture after CMV antigen stimulation. These receptors came from a human donor in good health (CMV status not recorded). Some clones in this sample may be carry-over from other donors' samples.

This clonotype was detected only a few times. This CDR3 reads CATQVQALNTEAFF. In DNA form, the CDR3 reads TGTGCCACCCAGGTTCAGGCCTTGAACACTGAAGCTTTCTTT. The chain couples TRBV5-5 to TRBJ1-1; D is ambiguous. The CDR3 runs 14 residues. V was pared by 9 bases and J by 0 bases, with 15 bases between. The germline CDR1 and CDR2 sequences are SGHKS and YYEKEE (reference sequence).

This clonotype was seen more than once but under ten times. J is TRBJ2-1 and V is TRBV5-5; D not resolved. Germline V gene data show CDR1 as SGHKS and CDR2 as YYEKEE (reference sequence). V was shortened by 2 bases and J by 0 bases, with 6 bases between the two germline ends. CDR3 length: 14 residues. CDR3 DNA: TGTGCCAGCAGCTTTATTAGCTCCTACAATGAGCAGTTCTTC. It specifies CASSFISSYNEQFF.

In this sample, this clonotype turned up a few times. CDR3 nucleotide sequence: TGCGCCAGCAGCCTTGAGGGAGCCAACTATGGCTACACCTTC. This codes for CASSLEGANYGYTF. The V call is TRBV4-1, the J call TRBJ1-2, with D unresolved. V was cut by 4 bases and J by 2 bases, with 11 bases left in between. Germline V CDR1 and CDR2: MGHRA, YSYEKL. The CDR3 runs to 14 residues.

This clonotype came up a few times. The chain employs TRBV7-8 and TRBJ2-2; D may be TRBD1 (5 bases). CDR3 length: 15 amino acids. V gave up 5 bases and J gave up 0 bases, with 10 bases separating them. CDR1 and CDR2 (germline): SGHVS, FQNEAQ. DNA for the CDR3: TGTGCCAGCAGCCTCAGGGAAGCGAACACCGGGGAGCTGTTTTTT. Protein sequence: CASSLREANTGELFF.

This chain links TRBV7-8 with TRBJ2-7, with D possibly TRBD1 on 5 matching bases. Looked up from germline, CDR1 is SGHVS and CDR2 is FQNEAQ. Trimming removed 1 base at V and 1 base at J, with 14 bases between. The CDR3 has 16 amino acids. The CDR3 nucleotides are TGTGCCAGCAGCTTAGGGGTTGCGTCAGGGTCCTACGAGCAGTACTTC. Translating gives CASSLGVASGSYEQYF.

This chain connects TRBV20-1 to TRBJ1-4; no firm D call. Germline CDR1 and CDR2: DFQATT and SNEGSKA (reference sequence). The CDR3 sequence is 13 residues long. The ends were cut back, 6 bases at V and 7 bases at J, with 15 bases in the middle. The CDR3 region is CSASATMGEKLFF. The CDR3, as DNA: TGCAGTGCCTCAGCCACCATGGGTGAAAAACTGTTTTTT.

This rearrangement joins TRBV12-3 or TRBV12-4 to TRBJ1-2, with D unresolved. This CDR3 is 13 amino acids long. V was shortened by 6 bases and J by 4 bases, with 12 bases between the two germline ends. The CDR3 region is CASSPGPLYGYTF. CDR3 sequence (DNA): TGTGCCAGCAGCCCAGGTCCCCTCTATGGCTACACCTTC.

The chain is built from TRBV19 and TRBJ2-3; 9 nucleotides match TRBD1. The trim removed 6 bases at V and 5 bases at J, leaving 12 bases unmatched. The CDR3 has 16 amino acids. Germline V CDR1 and CDR2: LNHDA, SQIVND (reference sequence). The CDR3 region has the DNA TGTGCCAGTAGCTCTATCGAGGACAGGGGACAAGATACGCAGTATTTT. It is translated as CASSSIEDRGQDTQYF. Together with reference TRBV19 and TRBJ2-3, the CDR3 gives the full variable domain: DGGITQSPKYLFRKEGQNVTLSCEQNLNHDAMYWYRQDPGQGLRLIYYSQIVNDFQKGDIAEGYSVSREKKESFPLTVTSAQKNPTAFYLCASSSIEDRGQDTQYFGPGTRLTVL.

The V gene is TRBV7-8, the J gene TRBJ2-1; maybe TRBD2 (6 bases). Germline CDR1 is SGHVS and CDR2 is FQNEAQ. V lost 0 bases, J lost 3 bases, and 9 bases lay in between. This CDR3 is 15 amino acids long. The CDR3 DNA reads as TGTGCCAGCAGCTTAGCGCCTAGCGACTACAATGAGCAGTTCTTC. Its protein product is CASSLAPSDYNEQFF.

This clonotype was detected only a few times. V usage is TRBV7-6 and J usage is TRBJ2-2, with 8 bases fitting TRBD1. The V gene end was trimmed by 4 bases and the J gene end by 7 bases; junction bases not matched to a gene: 11. The germline V gene has CDR1 SGHVS and CDR2 FNYEAQ. The CDR3 consists of 16 residues. CDR3 in amino acids: CASSSSTGQGHGELFF. The CDR3 nucleotides are TGTGCCAGCAGCTCCTCAACCGGACAGGGCCACGGGGAGCTGTTTTTT.

CDR3 loop: CASSLTGSYNEQFF. For the CDR3, the DNA is TGTGCCAGCAGTTTGACAGGGTCCTACAATGAGCAGTTCTTC. V and J are TRBV6-6 and TRBJ2-1; 7 bases map to TRBD1. J lost 1 base, V lost 4 bases, and 1 base had no gene match. This CDR3 spans 14 amino acids. Germline lookup yields CDR1 MNHNY and CDR2 SVGAGI (reference sequence).

J is TRBJ1-5 and V is TRBV7-6; D unresolved. The ends were cut back, 5 bases at V and 3 bases at J, with 11 bases in the middle. The length of the CDR3 is 14 residues. The germline V gene has CDR1 SGHVS and CDR2 FNYEAQ. The CDR3 here is CASSPGEFNQPQHF. The CDR3 DNA follows: TGTGCCAGCAGCCCCGGGGAGTTCAATCAGCCCCAGCATTTT.

CDR3 coding DNA: TGTGCCAGCAGCTGGCTAGGGGGATCTAGGGTTACGCAGTATTTT. Translated: CASSWLGGSRVTQYF. The genes are TRBV7-2 and TRBJ2-3, with D perhaps TRBD1 (6 bases). The CDR3 has 15 residues. Per the germline V gene, CDR1 is SGHTA and CDR2 is FQGNSA. V gave up 4 bases and J gave up 8 bases, with 19 bases separating them.

The chain employs TRBV7-2 and TRBJ2-3, with D perhaps TRBD2 (5 bases). Germline CDR1 reads SGHTA; CDR2 reads FQGNSA. The CDR3 is made up of 15 amino acids. Trimming took off 3 bases at V and 0 bases at J, with 10 bases between the two ends. In DNA form, the CDR3 reads TGTGCCAGCAGCTTCACCTCTAGCAGCACAGATACGCAGTATTTT. Translated: CASSFTSSSTDTQYF. Drawing the rest from reference TRBV7-2 and TRBJ2-3, the complete variable domain is GAGVSQSPSNKVTEKGKDVELRCDPISGHTALYWYRQSLGQGLEFLIYFQGNSAPDKSGLPSDRFSAERTGGSVSTLTIQRTQQEDSAVYLCASSFTSSSTDTQYFGPGTRLTVL.